These 17 T cell receptor beta chains came from one sample sequenced in a study of T cells after yellow fever vaccination. Each CDR3 protein gets one entry after TCRdb re-called the 5' RACE reads with MiXCR. Among about 340,000 distinct CDR3 sequences listed, approximately 12% were seen once. The sequenced sample was CD4+ T cells sorted from PBMCs, obtained 15 days after the yellow fever booster vaccination. Receptors originate from a man aged 18 to 29 who received the YFV17D yellow fever vaccine.

This clonotype has a count of ten or more. The V call is TRBV3-1, the J call TRBJ2-2; D is unclear. V lost 4 bases and J 4 bases, leaving 16 bases between the germline ends. CDR1 is LGHDT and CDR2 is YNNKEL in the germline V gene (reference sequence). This CDR3 comprises 16 residues. The CDR3 sequence is CASSLSSVSRTGELFF. CDR3 coding DNA: TGTGCCAGCAGCCTTAGTTCCGTGTCCCGCACCGGGGAGCTGTTTTTT.

This clonotype was found many times. The chain is built from TRBV2 and TRBJ2-5; no reliable D call. Trimming pared 4 bases from V and 1 base from J, leaving 7 bases between. The CDR3 has 13 amino acids. In germline, CDR1 is SNHLY, CDR2 FYNNEI. The CDR3: CASSGGSQETQYF. In DNA form, the CDR3 reads TGTGCCAGCAGTGGTGGCAGCCAAGAGACCCAGTACTTC.

There are many counts of this clonotype. The rearrangement uses TRBV5-1 and TRBJ2-7, with 9 nucleotides matching TRBD1. With V trimmed by 3 bases and J by 4 bases, 5 bases remained unmatched. CDR3 size: 14 residues. In germline, CDR1 is SGHRS, CDR2 YFSETQ. The CDR3 region is CASSSDRGVYEQYF. The CDR3 nucleotides read TGCGCCAGCAGCTCGGACAGGGGAGTGTACGAGCAGTACTTC.

This sequence joins TRBV5-1 and TRBJ1-1; D is ambiguous. V lost 4 bases and J 1 base, leaving 14 bases between the germline ends. The CDR3 spans 15 residues. Germline CDR1 and CDR2: SGHRS and YFSETQ. In nucleotides, the CDR3 is TGCGCCAGCAGCAGCAGGACGGTGAAGAACACTGAAGCTTTCTTT. Translation: CASSSRTVKNTEAFF.

The rearrangement joins TRBV6-1 to TRBJ2-3; D is unresolved. This CDR3 spans 15 amino acids. Looked up from germline, CDR1 is MNHNS and CDR2 is SASEGT. V lost 1 base and J 2 bases, leaving 10 bases between the germline ends. CDR3 loop: CASSEEPLITDTQYF. As DNA, the CDR3 is TGTGCCAGCAGTGAAGAACCCTTGATCACAGATACGCAGTATTTT.

This clonotype has only a few counts. This chain uses TRBV7-2 with TRBJ2-5; 8 nucleotides match TRBD2. The V segment lost 3 bases and the J segment 5 bases; nucleotides outside the gene matches: 8. CDR3 length equals 15 residues. In germline, CDR1 is SGHTA, CDR2 FQGNSA. CDR3 sequence (DNA): TGTGCCAGCAGCTTCCAGTTCGGGGGGGGCGAGACCCAGTACTTC. Translation: CASSFQFGGGETQYF.

The rearrangement joins TRBV2 to TRBJ2-6, with a weak D call TRBD1 (5 bases). V lost 11 bases and J lost 0, with 11 bases in between. Germline V lookup: CDR1 SNHLY, CDR2 FYNNEI. CDR3 length equals 14 residues. CDR3 sequence reads: CAQGVVSGANVLTF. In nucleotides, the CDR3 is TGTGCCCAAGGGGTTGTCTCTGGGGCCAACGTCCTGACTTTC. Full variable domain (rest looked up from reference TRBV2 and TRBJ2-6): EPEVTQTPSHQVTQMGQEVILRCVPISNHLYFYWYRQILGQKVEFLVSFYNNEISEKSEIFDDQFSVERPDGSNFTLKIRSTKLEDSAMYFCAQGVVSGANVLTFGAGSRLTVL.

This clonotype occurred a few times. This chain links TRBV23-1 with TRBJ2-6; 9 nucleotides line up with TRBD1. TRBV23-1 is classed as an ORF, of uncertain function. Losses at the gene ends were 11 bases for V and 0 bases for J; bases not matched to a gene: 8. The CDR3 extends over 16 amino acids. CDR3 region: CAPSDRGSSGANVLTF. The CDR3 DNA sequence: TGCGCCCCTTCGGACAGGGGCAGCTCTGGGGCCAACGTCCTGACTTTC.

The V gene is TRBV6-5, the J gene TRBJ2-2; D perhaps matches TRBD1 (6 bases). Trimming removed 6 bases from V and 6 bases from J, with 20 bases in between. Germline values: CDR1 MNHEY, CDR2 SVGAGI. CDR3 length: 16 amino acids. CDR3 bases: TGTGCCAGCAGCACTCCTTTAGGGGGTAGGCCCGGGGAGCTGTTTTTT. Its translation: CASSTPLGGRPGELFF.

The table lists this clonotype with many counts. V gene TRBV3-1 combines with J gene TRBJ1-4; D call uncertain. V was pared by 2 bases and J by 8 bases, with 15 bases between. CDR3 length: 15 residues. In germline, CDR1 is LGHDT, CDR2 YNNKEL (reference sequence). The DNA for the CDR3 is TGTGCCAGCAGCCAACGGTCCGCATCTCGGGAAAAACTGTTTTTT. Protein: CASSQRSASREKLFF.

The V and J genes are TRBV5-1 and TRBJ1-6; possible D gene TRBD1, 6 bases. The CDR3 contains 14 residues. Germline values: CDR1 SGHRS, CDR2 YFSETQ. V lost 4 bases to trimming and J lost 10 bases, with 15 bases between them. The CDR3 region is CASSENRDSSPLHF. CDR3 DNA: TGCGCCAGCAGCGAAAACAGGGATAGCTCACCCCTCCACTTT.

The CDR3 protein is CAISVGSGVTYEQYF. CDR3 bases: TGTGCCATCAGTGTTGGTAGCGGGGTGACCTACGAGCAGTACTTC. The chain carries TRBV10-3 and TRBJ2-7; TRBD2 matches 8 bases. The CDR3 loop spans 15 amino acids. Germline CDR1 and CDR2: ENHRY and SYGVKD. Trimming took 4 bases from V and 2 from J; bases not matched to a gene: 7.

This clonotype was observed a handful of times. The chain combines TRBV5-1 with TRBJ1-1; 7 bases are a match to TRBD1. Trimming at V came to 0 bases and at J to 6 bases, leaving 11 bases not matched to a gene. The CDR3 totals 16 residues. Germline CDR1 SGHRS, CDR2 YFSETQ. The CDR3 DNA reads TGCGCCAGCAGCTTGGATCCGGCCGGCCAGGGGGCTGAAGCTTTCTTT. Its protein product is CASSLDPAGQGAEAFF.

The rearrangement links TRBV6-1 to TRBJ1-2; D possibly corresponds to TRBD1 (6 bases). This CDR3 is built from 15 residues. Trimming pared 1 base from V and 4 bases from J, leaving 13 bases between. The germline V gene encodes CDR1 MNHNS and CDR2 SASEGT. CDR3 in amino acids: CASSEDRATFYGYTF. CDR3 DNA sequence: TGTGCCAGCAGTGAAGACAGGGCTACTTTCTATGGCTACACCTTC.

The chain couples TRBV12-3 or TRBV12-4 to TRBJ2-7, with D possibly TRBD1 on 5 matching bases. Trimming took 5 bases from V and 0 from J, leaving 8 bases between them. CDR3 size: 13 residues. CDR3 nucleotide sequence: TGTGCCAGCAGTCCCAGGGACTCCTACGAGCAGTACTTC. Protein: CASSPRDSYEQYF.

This clonotype appeared a few times. This rearrangement joins TRBV12-3 or TRBV12-4 to TRBJ1-2; D gene uncertain. This CDR3 has 16 amino acids. V shed 6 bases and J shed 1 base, with 18 bases lying between them. The CDR3 reads CASSRNVGTRNYGYTF. CDR3 DNA: TGTGCCAGCAGCCGAAACGTCGGCACCCGTAACTATGGCTACACCTTC.

The sample holds a few counts of this clonotype. This chain uses TRBV4-1 with TRBJ2-5, with D possibly being TRBD2 (6 bases). Trimming cost V 0 bases and J 2 bases, with 22 bases left between them. CDR1 is MGHRA, CDR2 YSYEKL, per germline. The CDR3 is 19 amino acids. CDR3 sequence: CASSQDGTPPGVPQETQYF. As DNA, the CDR3 is TGCGCCAGCAGCCAAGATGGGACCCCCCCGGGGGTGCCACAAGAGACCCAGTACTTC.